Below are 26 T cell receptor beta chains sequenced from a single sample in a study of blood T cells in healthy people across ages. The second PCR ran roughly 6 to 11 cycles with a sample-barcoded 5' primer and J-beta primers. Using its own MiXCR run on the 5' RACE reads, TCRdb lists one record per CDR3 protein. The table includes fewer than 900,000 distinct CDR3 sequences, roughly 43% detected once. Sample: blood. These receptors originate from a woman in her fifties or sixties in good health.

This clonotype was detected only a few times. The CDR3 is CASSFDRIGTGDNEQYF. The CDR3 nucleotides are TGTGCCAGCAGTTTCGACCGGATAGGGACAGGGGACAACGAGCAGTACTTC. V is TRBV27 and J is TRBJ2-7; 10 nucleotides align to TRBD1. The V segment lost 3 bases and the J segment 5 bases; nucleotides outside the gene matches: 13. This CDR3 region has 17 residues. Per germline, CDR1 MNHEY and CDR2 SMNVEV (reference sequence).

The CDR3 sequence is CASSSRREYEQYF. In DNA, the CDR3 is TGTGCCAGCAGTTCGCGGCGGGAATACGAGCAGTACTTC. The chain recombines TRBV28 with TRBJ2-7; D perhaps matches TRBD2 (6 bases). Trimming left V 4 bases short and J 4 bases short, with 11 bases between. This CDR3 has 13 amino acids. In germline, CDR1 is MDHEN, CDR2 SYDVKM. The full variable domain, rest sourced from reference TRBV28 and TRBJ2-7, is DVKVTQSSRYLVKRTGEKVFLECVQDMDHENMFWYRQDPGLGLRLIYFSYDVKMKEKGDIPEGYSVSREKKERFSLILESASTNQTSMYLCASSSRREYEQYFGPGTRLTVT.

To note about this clonotype: Germline is not matched at one junction end, which may reflect a read error. The chain joins TRBV11-2 to TRBJ2-3, with 7 bases lining up with TRBD1. The length of the CDR3 is 17 residues. Germline V gene lookup returns CDR1 SGHAT and CDR2 FQNNGV. CDR3 protein: CASSLLGGHPGTDMQYF. The CDR3 bases are TGTGCCAGCAGCTTACTAGGGGGCCACCCCGGCACAGATATGCAGTATTTT.

The chain is built from TRBV18 and TRBJ2-5, with a weak D call TRBD2 (6 bases). The germline V gene encodes CDR1 KGHSH and CDR2 LQKENI. V lost 0 bases, J lost 5 bases, and 13 bases lay in between. The CDR3 spans 15 residues. CDR3 DNA sequence: TGTGCCAGCTCACCACCCGGAGGAGGGGCCGAGACCCAGTACTTC. Amino acid sequence: CASSPPGGGAETQYF. The full variable domain, its missing parts supplied by reference TRBV18 and TRBJ2-5, is NAGVMQNPRHLVRRRGQEARLRCSPMKGHSHVYWYRQLPEEGLKFMVYLQKENIIDESGMPKERFSAEFPKEGPSILRIQQVVRGDSAAYFCASSPPGGGAETQYFGPGTRLLVL.

The V call is TRBV6-5, the J call TRBJ2-7; the D gene is possibly TRBD1 (6 bases). TRBJ2-5 matches the DNA end more closely, so the J call is doubtful. The germline CDR1 and CDR2 sequences are MNHEY and SVGAGI. The CDR3 sequence is 16 residues long. The CDR3 DNA follows: TGTGCCAGCAGTTACACCGGGACAAATGTAAAAGAGACCCAGTACTTC. Its translation: CASSYTGTNVKETQYF.

This chain connects TRBV9 to TRBJ1-1; TRBD1 is a possible D gene (5 bases). Trimming left V 0 bases short and J 5 bases short, with 17 bases between. CDR1 is SGDLS and CDR2 is YYNGEE in the germline V gene. There are 16 residues in the CDR3. CDR3 loop: CASSVDQGVRRTEAFF. The CDR3 nucleotides are TGTGCCAGCAGCGTAGATCAAGGGGTGAGGAGGACTGAAGCTTTCTTT.

This clonotype was counted between two and nine times. The chain recombines TRBV12-3 or TRBV12-4 with TRBJ2-1; D might be TRBD1 or TRBD2, each matching 5 bases. V lost 7 bases, J lost 6 bases, and 10 bases lay in between. The CDR3 is 12 residues long. The chain's CDR3 is CASKRDLNEQFF. The CDR3 DNA reads TGTGCCAGCAAACGGGACCTCAATGAGCAGTTCTTC.

This clonotype came up a few times. The chain carries TRBV10-3 and TRBJ2-5; 7 nucleotides line up with TRBD2. V was clipped by 6 bases and J by 2 bases; unmatched bases: 15. The CDR3 runs 17 residues. Germline V CDR1 and CDR2: ENHRY, SYGVKD. The CDR3 here is CAIRDGTTGAPQETQYF. CDR3 sequence (DNA): TGTGCCATCAGGGACGGGACTACCGGCGCTCCACAAGAGACCCAGTACTTC.

This clonotype was observed a single time. The rearrangement uses TRBV5-1 and TRBJ2-5; TRBD1 is a possible D gene (6 bases). Germline V lookup: CDR1 SGHRS, CDR2 YFSETQ. The CDR3 has 16 residues. Deletions cut 3 bases from V and 0 bases from J, with 15 bases between. CDR3 sequence: CASSWAHRQDQETQYF. The CDR3 nucleotides read TGCGCCAGCAGCTGGGCCCACCGACAGGACCAAGAGACCCAGTACTTC.

This rearrangement joins TRBV6-6 to TRBJ2-7; weak D call: TRBD1 (5 bases). The CDR3 totals 14 residues. Looked up from germline, CDR1 is MNHNY and CDR2 is SVGAGI (reference sequence). Trimming shortened V by 5 bases and J by 0 bases, and 11 bases separated the two germline ends. The CDR3 sequence: CASSDGHPSYEQYF. The CDR3 DNA follows: TGTGCCAGCAGTGACGGACACCCCTCCTACGAGCAGTACTTC.

This clonotype was recorded once. J is TRBJ2-7 and V is TRBV11-2, with D perhaps matching TRBD1 or TRBD2 (5 bases each). Between the trimmed V and J ends, which lost 5 bases and 7 bases, there was a span of 24 bases. CDR1 and CDR2 from the germline V gene are SGHAT and FQNNGV. The CDR3 spans 16 residues. The CDR3 DNA reads TGTGCCAGCAGCCCTGGATGGGGGAATTTAGGAGATGAGCAGTACTTC. Its protein product is CASSPGWGNLGDEQYF.

This clonotype came up a few times. This chain links TRBV7-3 with TRBJ2-1; the match to TRBD2 covers 10 bases. This CDR3 comprises 17 residues. Germline CDR1 SGHTA, CDR2 FQGTGA. With V trimmed by 4 bases and J by 6 bases, 12 bases remained unmatched. This CDR3 is CASSSTLGAGGLNEQFF. The CDR3 DNA is TGTGCCAGCAGCTCGACCCTAGGAGCGGGGGGGCTCAATGAGCAGTTCTTC.

V is TRBV7-9 and J is TRBJ2-1; 11 bases map to TRBD2. Germline loops: CDR1 SEHNR, CDR2 FQNEAQ (reference sequence). This CDR3 comprises 15 residues. Trimming cost V 5 bases and J 9 bases; bases outside gene matches: 9. Written as DNA, the CDR3 is TGTGCCAGCAGCCCTGTAGCGGGAGGGAAGGGTGAGCAGTTCTTC. This sequence encodes CASSPVAGGKGEQFF.

Points on this clonotype: A clone one base away is much larger, so this may be a read error. V usage is TRBV7-2 and J usage is TRBJ2-5, with 11 bases aligning to TRBD1. Matching the DNA end better, TRBJ2-7 makes the J call doubtful. Germline V gene lookup returns CDR1 SGHTA and CDR2 FQGNSA. This CDR3 spans 13 amino acids. The CDR3 protein is CASSVGTGGEQYF. The CDR3, as DNA: TGTGCCAGCAGCGTAGGGACAGGGGGCGAGCAGTACTTC.

The chain combines TRBV4-3 with TRBJ2-5, with D unresolved. With 3 bases removed from V and 2 bases from J, the gap between germline ends came to 16 bases. From germline, CDR1 is LGHNA and CDR2 YSLEER. This CDR3 spans 16 amino acids. CDR3 bases: TGCGCCAGCAGCCAGGATTCTCGGACGGCTCAAGAGACCCAGTACTTC. Protein sequence: CASSQDSRTAQETQYF.

This clonotype was seen a few times. The chain couples TRBV6-1 to TRBJ1-2, with D possibly being TRBD1 (5 bases). Looked up from germline, CDR1 is MNHNS and CDR2 is SASEGT. The V and J ends lost 6 bases and 4 bases respectively, with 12 bases between them. This CDR3 is 13 amino acids long. The CDR3 DNA follows: TGTGCCAGCAGCCTCAACGGGGGCTATGGCTACACCTTC. Translated: CASSLNGGYGYTF.

This clonotype appeared a few times. The chain has TRBV20-1 and TRBJ2-5, with 7 bases matching TRBD2. This CDR3 has 14 amino acids. The trim removed 0 bases at V and 5 bases at J, leaving 6 bases unmatched. Germline values: CDR1 DFQATT, CDR2 SNEGSKA (reference sequence). The CDR3 DNA reads TGCAGTGCTAGAGACGTGCGGGGAGGGGAGACCCAGTACTTC. Amino acids: CSARDVRGGETQYF.

CDR3 region: CADSMGYYEQYF. For the CDR3, the DNA is TGTGCCGACTCCATGGGGTACTACGAGCAGTACTTC. This rearrangement joins TRBV5-8 to TRBJ2-7; no clear D. Germline values: CDR1 SGHTS, CDR2 YDEGEE. This CDR3 contains 12 residues. V lost 10 bases to trimming and J lost 3 bases, with 14 bases between them. The entire variable domain, with the rest obtained from reference TRBV5-8 and TRBJ2-7, is as follows: EAGVTQSPTHLIKTRGQQATLRCSPISGHTSVYWYQQALGLGLQFLLWYDEGEERNRGNFPPRFSGRQFPNYSSELNVNALELEDSALYLCADSMGYYEQYFGPGTRLTVT.

The rearrangement uses TRBV20-1 and TRBJ2-3; tentative D call: TRBD1 (5 bases). Germline CDR1 DFQATT, CDR2 SNEGSKA (reference sequence). This CDR3 comprises 16 residues. V was cut by 3 bases and J by 2 bases, with 18 bases left in between. CDR3 region: CSARAPQQGFTDTQYF. The CDR3 nucleotides read TGCAGTGCTAGGGCCCCCCAGCAGGGCTTCACAGATACGCAGTATTTT.

A word on this clonotype: Just one base apart from a much larger clone, this may be a read error. The V call is TRBV29-1, the J call TRBJ2-7; no clear D. This CDR3 spans 11 amino acids. Germline loops: CDR1 SQVTM, CDR2 ANQGSEA. The CDR3 spells CGVINSYEQYF. For the CDR3, the DNA is TGCGGCGTTATCAACTCCTACGAGCAGTACTTC.

The J gene is TRBJ1-5, the V gene TRBV3-1; no clear D. Germline V lookup: CDR1 LGHDT, CDR2 YNNKEL (reference sequence). The V gene lost 4 bases and the J gene lost 7 bases, with 14 bases spanning the gap. The CDR3 totals 14 residues. The DNA for the CDR3 is TGTGCCAGCAGCCCCATGCGGAGCGAGCAGCCCCAGCATTTT. Amino acids: CASSPMRSEQPQHF.

J is TRBJ1-1 and V is TRBV9; D possibly corresponds to TRBD1 (5 bases). The V gene's germline CDR1 is SGDLS and CDR2 YYNGEE. With 3 bases removed from V and 6 bases from J, the gap between germline ends came to 12 bases. The CDR3 runs 13 residues. The CDR3 DNA reads TGTGCCAGCAGCGGAGTGCGACAGCCTGAAGCTTTCTTT. Its translation: CASSGVRQPEAFF.

The rearrangement uses TRBV6-2 or TRBV6-3 and TRBJ2-1; TRBD2 matches at 13 bases. Trimming took 0 bases from V and 0 from J; bases not matched to a gene: 5. Germline CDR1 MNHEY, CDR2 SVGEGT. This CDR3 region has 19 residues. As DNA, the CDR3 is TGTGCCAGCAGTTACTCCACCGGACTAGCGGGAGTCTCCTACAATGAGCAGTTCTTC. This encodes CASSYSTGLAGVSYNEQFF.

This clonotype was seen more than once but under ten times. This sequence joins TRBV11-2 and TRBJ2-5, with D perhaps matching TRBD1 or TRBD2 (6 bases each). CDR3 length: 13 residues. V lost 4 bases, J lost 4 bases, and 10 bases lay in between. In germline, CDR1 is SGHAT, CDR2 FQNNGV. The chain's CDR3 is CASSSRGGETQYF. In DNA form, the CDR3 reads TGTGCCAGCAGCTCCAGGGGAGGAGAGACCCAGTACTTC.

The chain couples TRBV7-2 to TRBJ2-3, with 8 bases that match TRBD1. The J segment lost 5 bases and the V segment lost 5 bases, leaving 6 bases of the junction unmatched. The CDR3 sequence is 14 residues long. Germline values: CDR1 SGHTA, CDR2 FQGNSA. The CDR3 is CASSVQGAVDTQYF. CDR3 nucleotides: TGTGCCAGCAGCGTCCAGGGGGCTGTAGATACGCAGTATTTT.

Concerning this clonotype: At one boundary the junction diverges from the germline segment, which might be a read error. This rearrangement joins TRBV30 to TRBJ2-7; possibly TRBD1 or TRBD2 for D (5 bases each). This CDR3 has 12 residues. CDR1 is GTSNPN and CDR2 is SVGIG in the germline V gene (reference sequence). The CDR3 reads CAGSAQGNEQYF. The CDR3, as DNA: TGTGCCGGGAGTGCCCAGGGAAACGAGCAGTACTTC.